The 7 T cell receptor beta chains in this list originate from one sample, sequenced in a study of PD-L1 blockade in urothelial cancer. This table comes from immunoSEQ multiplex PCR, and its TCRdb copy is limited to in-frame clones, with some not included. The sample shows around 350 clones, roughly 30% of them seen only once. The sample here was tumor tissue, taken before atezolizumab (anti-PD-L1) treatment. The receptor set was obtained from a man aged 50 to 59 with urothelial cancer.

CDR3 loop: CASSLRHNYGYTF. In DNA, the CDR3 is TGTGCCAGCAGTTTACGGCACAACTATGGCTACACCTTC. The gene calls are TRBV28 and TRBJ1-2; D unclear. Germline CDR1 reads MDHEN; CDR2 reads SYDVKM. V was trimmed by 2 bases and J by 2 bases, leaving 6 bases between them. The CDR3 is 13 residues long.

The V and J genes are TRBV30 and TRBJ1-4; no clear D gene. Trimming shortened V by 2 bases and J by 7 bases, and 11 bases separated the two germline ends. The CDR3 extends over 13 amino acids. Germline CDR1 is GTSNPN and CDR2 is SVGIG (reference sequence). In DNA form, the CDR3 reads TGTGCCTGGAGTCGGGTATTGGGTGAAAAACTGTTTTTT. Residues: CAWSRVLGEKLFF.

The V and J genes are TRBV19 and TRBJ1-5; 12 positions agree with TRBD1. The CDR3 covers 16 residues. Germline V gene data show CDR1 as LNHDA and CDR2 as SQIVND (reference sequence). Trimming removed 0 bases from V and 7 bases from J; junction bases left unmatched: 4. The CDR3 is CASSIEGTGGRQPQHF. Here the CDR3 DNA reads TGTGCCAGTAGTATAGAGGGGACAGGGGGCAGACAGCCCCAGCATTTT. Supplemented by reference TRBV19 and TRBJ1-5, the full variable domain reads DGGITQSPKYLFRKEGQNVTLSCEQNLNHDAMYWYRQDPGQGLRLIYYSQIVNDFQKGDIAEGYSVSREKKESFPLTVTSAQKNPTAFYLCASSIEGTGGRQPQHFGDGTRLSIL.

This clone ranks as medium-sized (0.01 to 0.1%). The V and J genes are TRBV7-2 and TRBJ1-1; TRBD1 might be the D (5 bases). CDR1 and CDR2 from the germline V gene are SGHTA and FQGNSA. The CDR3 runs 13 residues. Trimming took off 8 bases at V and 4 bases at J, with 14 bases between the two ends. The CDR3 DNA sequence: TGTGCCAGCCAGGGTGGAGGGTCCACTGAAGCTTTCTTT. This translates into CASQGGGSTEAFF.

The chain uses TRBV11-3 and TRBJ1-6; D may be TRBD1 (5 bases). V lost 4 bases, J lost 6 bases, and 16 bases lay in between. CDR3 length: 16 amino acids. Germline V gives CDR1 SGHNT, CDR2 YENEEA. The CDR3 loop reads CASSSSVRGGNSPLHF. The CDR3 region has the DNA TGTGCCAGCAGCTCAAGCGTAAGGGGCGGTAATTCACCCCTCCACTTT.

The chain carries TRBV1 and TRBJ2-1; TRBD1, as called in the table, went unchecked against the DNA. TRBV1 is marked as a pseudogene. This CDR3 is built from 16 residues. The CDR3 spells CASSQGDRDRWNEQFF. For the CDR3, the DNA is TGCGCCAGCAGCCAAGGGGACAGGGATAGATGGAATGAGCAGTTCTTC.

The chain is built from TRBV6-8 and TRBJ2-7; no definite D call. The CDR3 has 13 amino acids. CDR1 and CDR2 (germline): MNHGY, SAAAGT. The V end was cut by 8 bases, the J end by 0 bases, with 11 bases between. The CDR3 DNA reads as TGTGCCAGCCTATCGATGAGCTCCTACGAGCAGTACTTC. This codes for CASLSMSSYEQYF.